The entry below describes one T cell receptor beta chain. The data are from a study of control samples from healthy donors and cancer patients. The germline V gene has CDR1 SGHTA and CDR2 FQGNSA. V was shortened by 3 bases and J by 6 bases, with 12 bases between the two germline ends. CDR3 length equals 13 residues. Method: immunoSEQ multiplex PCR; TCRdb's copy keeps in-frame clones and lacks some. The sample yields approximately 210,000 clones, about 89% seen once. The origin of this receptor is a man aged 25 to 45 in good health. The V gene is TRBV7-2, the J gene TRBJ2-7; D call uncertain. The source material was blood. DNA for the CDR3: TGTGCCAGCAGCTTCGGCGGCCCCGGCGAGCAGTACTTC. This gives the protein CASSFGGPGEQYF.